The rows below give T cell receptor beta chains drawn from one sample of a study of T-cell reconstitution after alpha-beta-depleted transplantation in children. TCRdb redid the calling of the PCR reads with MiXCR, one entry per CDR3 protein. This table has hundreds of thousands of distinct CDR3 sequences, roughly 14% appearing once. The specimen was PBMCs, collected before TCRalphabeta/CD19-depleted stem cell transplant. All receptors derive from a girl aged 2 to 10 with congenital amegakaryocytic thrombocytopenia, due to receive a stem cell transplant. Both conserved end residues are part of each CDR3. D genes are given only for firm matches. Not every row has a clone size; where given, it reads once, few, many or a size class.

. | TRBJ2-7 | few | TRBV4-1 | CASSQAETLYEQYF | TGCGCCAGCAGCCAAGCGGAGACCTTATACGAGCAGTACTTC
TRBD2 | TRBJ2-1 | many | TRBV6-5 | CASSMTSGISHEQFF | TGTGCCAGCAGCATGACTAGCGGGATCAGCCATGAGCAGTTCTTC
TRBD1 | TRBJ1-6 | many | TRBV2 | CASNRQGDPPLHF | TGTGCCAGCAACCGACAGGGGGATCCACCCCTCCACTTT
. | TRBJ2-2 | many | TRBV7-8 | CASSLLYSGELFF | TGTGCCAGCAGCCTCCTCTATTCCGGGGAGCTGTTTTTT
TRBD2 | TRBJ2-1 | many | TRBV5-1 | CASSTSGIPYNEQFF | TGCGCCAGCAGCACGAGCGGGATCCCGTACAATGAGCAGTTCTTC
. | TRBJ2-7 | . | TRBV15 | CATSRAPSGDYEQYF | TGTGCCACCAGCAGAGCCCCCTCGGGAGACTACGAGCAGTACTTC
. | TRBJ2-1 | many | TRBV5-1 | CASSLDVGGHNEQFF | TGCGCCAGCAGCTTGGATGTAGGGGGTCACAATGAGCAGTTCTTC
TRBD2 | TRBJ2-7 | few | TRBV24-1 | CATSDRTSGSIYEQYF | TGTGCCACCAGTGACCGCACTAGCGGGAGTATCTACGAGCAGTACTTC
. | TRBJ2-7 | once | TRBV10-3 | CAISKPAETYEQYF | TGTGCCATCAGCAAACCAGCGGAAACCTACGAGCAGTACTTC
. | TRBJ2-1 | few | TRBV6-4 | CASSVGLSLVYNEQFF | TGTGCCAGCAGTGTCGGACTGAGTTTAGTTTACAATGAGCAGTTCTTC
. | TRBJ1-1 | many | TRBV20-1 | CSASLQVSAEAFF | TGCAGTGCTAGTCTACAAGTTTCCGCTGAAGCTTTCTTT
. | TRBJ2-1 | few | TRBV20-1 | CSAPGTYNEQFF | TGCAGTGCTCCCGGGACGTACAATGAGCAGTTCTTC
TRBD1 | TRBJ2-7 | many | TRBV20-1 | CSAADRVSQVDEQYF | TGCAGTGCTGCGGACAGGGTCAGCCAGGTCGACGAGCAGTACTTC
TRBD1 | TRBJ1-2 | few | TRBV18 | CASSPGTGLGYGYTF | TGTGCCAGCTCACCAGGGACAGGGCTTGGCTATGGCTACACCTTC
. | TRBJ2-5 | . | TRBV5-5 | CASSFEDYQETQYF | TGTGCCAGCAGCTTCGAGGACTACCAAGAGACCCAGTACTTC
TRBD1 | TRBJ1-1 | many | TRBV12-3/TRBV12-4 | CASSRQGFHTEAFF | TGTGCCAGCAGCCGACAGGGGTTCCACACTGAAGCTTTCTTT
. | TRBJ2-1 | many | TRBV5-1 | CASSLPRGLLYNEQFF | TGCGCCAGCAGCTTGCCCAGGGGACTCCTCTACAATGAGCAGTTCTTC
. | TRBJ2-7 | few | TRBV7-8 | CASSLRRVEFEQYF | TGTGCCAGCAGCTTGCGACGGGTTGAGTTCGAGCAGTACTTC
TRBD2 | TRBJ2-1 | many | TRBV7-2 | CASRHPGGGQFF | TGTGCCAGCAGACACCCGGGAGGAGGGCAGTTCTTC
. | TRBJ1-2 | many | TRBV6-5 | CASLGSFSNYGYTF | TGTGCCAGCCTAGGGTCCTTCTCTAACTATGGCTACACCTTC
TRBD2 | TRBJ2-5 | . | TRBV20-1 | CNARDQGSGTETQYF | TGCAATGCTAGAGATCAGGGTAGCGGGACGGAGACCCAGTACTTC
TRBD1 | TRBJ1-2 | . | TRBV5-1 | CASTGQGIGYTF | TGCGCCAGCACCGGACAGGGGATAGGCTACACCTTC
. | TRBJ1-1 | . | TRBV12-3/TRBV12-4 | CASSLNRVDTEAFF | TGTGCCAGCAGTTTGAACAGGGTGGACACTGAAGCTTTCTTT
TRBD1 | TRBJ1-1 | many | TRBV29-1 | CSVEEGQGNTEAFF | TGCAGCGTTGAAGAAGGACAGGGGAACACTGAAGCTTTCTTT
. | TRBJ2-1 | many | TRBV20-1 | CSAQTGGLGNEQFF | TGCAGTGCTCAAACCGGAGGGTTAGGGAATGAGCAGTTCTTC
. | TRBJ2-7 | . | TRBV29-1 | CSGQEDYEQYF | TGCAGCGGACAGGAGGACTACGAGCAGTACTTC
TRBD2 | TRBJ2-2 | . | TRBV7-8 | CASSSFSGRSGELFF | TGTGCCAGCAGCTCCTTTAGCGGGAGATCCGGGGAGCTGTTTTTT
. | TRBJ2-7 | many | TRBV28 | CASSPPDYEQYF | TGTGCCAGCAGTCCCCCCGACTACGAGCAGTACTTC
TRBD2 | TRBJ2-4 | . | TRBV5-6 | CASSRRLAGGSLAKNIQYF | TGTGCCAGCAGCCGAAGACTAGCGGGAGGATCCTTAGCCAAAAACATTCAGTACTTC
. | TRBJ2-3 | many | TRBV10-3 | CAARLGDTQYF | TGTGCCGCAAGGTTGGGGGATACGCAGTATTTT
. | TRBJ1-1 | . | TRBV2 | CASSEWVANTEAFF | TGTGCCAGCAGTGAATGGGTCGCTAACACTGAAGCTTTCTTT
. | TRBJ1-4 | once | TRBV5-5 | CASSLALAGWDEKLFF | TGTGCCAGCAGCTTGGCCCTGGCAGGGTGGGATGAAAAACTGTTTTTT
. | TRBJ2-3 | . | TRBV12-3/TRBV12-4 | CASRQWDTQYF | TGTGCCAGCAGACAGTGGGATACGCAGTATTTT
TRBD2 | TRBJ2-2 | few | TRBV20-1 | CSASRAGLVIPGELFF | TGCAGTGCTAGTAGGGCGGGACTAGTCATACCCGGGGAGCTGTTTTTT
TRBD1 | TRBJ2-4 | few | TRBV5-1 | CASSLPGQGASKNIQYF | TGCGCCAGCAGCTTACCGGGACAGGGGGCCTCCAAAAACATTCAGTACTTC
TRBD2 | TRBJ2-7 | many | TRBV7-2 | CASSLLLAAYEQYF | TGTGCCAGCAGCTTATTACTAGCGGCCTACGAGCAGTACTTC
TRBD1 | TRBJ2-3 | many | TRBV20-1 | CSARDQGVGTDTQYF | TGCAGTGCTAGAGATCAGGGGGTCGGCACAGATACGCAGTATTTT
TRBD2 | TRBJ2-3 | few | TRBV5-1 | CASSRSGTSGTWWDTQYF | TGCGCCAGCAGCAGGTCCGGGACTAGCGGCACGTGGTGGGATACGCAGTATTTT
. | TRBJ1-4 | many | TRBV29-1 | CSVETNTNEKLFF | TGCAGCGTTGAGACAAATACTAATGAAAAACTGTTTTTT
. | TRBJ2-1 | few | TRBV14 | CASSQRVLDGDYNEQFF | TGTGCCAGCAGCCAGAGGGTACTAGATGGCGATTACAATGAGCAGTTCTTC
. | TRBJ1-5 | . | TRBV5-1 | CASSSNGNLGQPQHF | TGCGCCAGCAGCTCGAACGGGAACCTAGGTCAGCCCCAGCATTTT
. | TRBJ2-1 | many | TRBV12-3/TRBV12-4 | CASRPSGRKGHNEQFF | TGTGCCAGCAGACCCAGCGGGCGCAAGGGTCACAATGAGCAGTTCTTC
. | TRBJ2-7 | . | TRBV20-1 | CSARRDLLHTYEQYF | TGCAGTGCTAGGCGAGACCTCCTACACACTTACGAGCAGTACTTC
. | TRBJ2-1 | . | TRBV4-2 | CASSQVGGNSYNEQFF | TGTGCCAGCAGCCAAGTCGGCGGGAACTCCTACAATGAGCAGTTCTTC
TRBD2 | TRBJ2-1 | few | TRBV12-3/TRBV12-4 | CASSLPYGLAGSSGYNEQFF | TGTGCCAGCAGTTTACCTTATGGACTAGCGGGGTCCTCCGGATACAATGAGCAGTTCTTC
. | TRBJ1-5 | . | TRBV12-3/TRBV12-4 | CASSPEAAISPQHF | TGTGCCAGCAGCCCTGAGGCAGCGATTTCGCCCCAGCATTTT
. | TRBJ2-1 | . | TRBV7-4 | CASSSADGGSSYNEQFF | TGTGCCAGCAGCTCCGCCGATGGGGGTAGCTCCTACAATGAGCAGTTCTTC
. | TRBJ2-3 | many | TRBV20-1 | CSAEQGWSTDTQYF | TGCAGTGCTGAACAGGGTTGGAGCACAGATACGCAGTATTTT
. | TRBJ2-7 | few | TRBV20-1 | CSARDLWGRYEQYF | TGCAGTGCTAGAGATCTCTGGGGACGCTACGAGCAGTACTTC
. | TRBJ2-2 | few | TRBV12-3/TRBV12-4 | CASSLAHSAGELFF | TGTGCCAGCAGTTTAGCGCACAGCGCCGGGGAGCTGTTTTTT
TRBD2 | TRBJ2-1 | . | TRBV5-1 | CASSLIRGRDTYNEQFF | TGCGCCAGCAGCTTGATCCGCGGGAGGGACACCTACAATGAGCAGTTCTTC
. | TRBJ2-2 | many | TRBV5-6 | CASSLLRESTGELFF | TGTGCCAGCAGCTTGTTAAGGGAGAGCACCGGGGAGCTGTTTTTT
. | TRBJ2-3 | many | TRBV10-2 | CASSLGPIPMGTDTDTQYF | TGCGCCAGCAGTCTCGGACCGATTCCAATGGGGACGGACACAGATACGCAGTATTTT
TRBD2 | TRBJ2-7 | many | TRBV5-1 | CASSLGPLAGTYEQYF | TGCGCCAGCAGCTTGGGTCCGCTAGCGGGGACCTACGAGCAGTACTTC
. | TRBJ2-1 | few | TRBV5-5 | CASSFGMGVPEQFF | TGTGCCAGCAGCTTCGGGATGGGGGTCCCTGAGCAGTTCTTC
. | TRBJ1-3 | few | TRBV7-9 | CASSHRRSDWGNTIYF | TGTGCCAGCAGCCACCGCCGGTCGGACTGGGGAAACACCATATATTTT
TRBD2 | TRBJ2-1 | few | TRBV5-1 | CASSPEGVGLAGTSSYNEQFF | TGCGCCAGCAGCCCGGAGGGAGTTGGACTAGCGGGAACGAGCTCCTACAATGAGCAGTTCTTC